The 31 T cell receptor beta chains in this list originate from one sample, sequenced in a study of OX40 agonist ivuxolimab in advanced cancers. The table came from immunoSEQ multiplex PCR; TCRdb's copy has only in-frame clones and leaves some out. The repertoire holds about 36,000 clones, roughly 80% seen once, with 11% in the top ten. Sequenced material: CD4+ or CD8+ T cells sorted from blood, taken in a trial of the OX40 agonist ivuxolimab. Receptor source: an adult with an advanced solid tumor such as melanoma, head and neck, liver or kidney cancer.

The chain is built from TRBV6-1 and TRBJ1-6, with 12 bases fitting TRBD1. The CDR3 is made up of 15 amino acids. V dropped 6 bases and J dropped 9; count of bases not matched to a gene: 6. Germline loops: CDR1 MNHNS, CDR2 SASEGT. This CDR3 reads CASRVPGQGASPLHF. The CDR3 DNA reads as TGTGCCAGCAGAGTTCCGGGACAGGGGGCTTCACCCCTCCACTTT.

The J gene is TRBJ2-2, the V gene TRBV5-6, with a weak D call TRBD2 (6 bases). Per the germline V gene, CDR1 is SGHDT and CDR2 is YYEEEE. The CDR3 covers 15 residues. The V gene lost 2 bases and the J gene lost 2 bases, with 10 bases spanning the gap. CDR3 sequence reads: CASSLGGDNTGELFF. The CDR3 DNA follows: TGTGCCAGCAGCTTAGGAGGGGACAACACCGGGGAGCTGTTTTTT.

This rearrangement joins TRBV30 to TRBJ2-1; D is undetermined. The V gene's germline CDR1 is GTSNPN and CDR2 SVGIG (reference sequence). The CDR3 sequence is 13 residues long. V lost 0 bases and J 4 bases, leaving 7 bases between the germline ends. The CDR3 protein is CAWSVLKYNEQFF. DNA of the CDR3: TGTGCCTGGAGTGTACTCAAGTACAATGAGCAGTTCTTC.

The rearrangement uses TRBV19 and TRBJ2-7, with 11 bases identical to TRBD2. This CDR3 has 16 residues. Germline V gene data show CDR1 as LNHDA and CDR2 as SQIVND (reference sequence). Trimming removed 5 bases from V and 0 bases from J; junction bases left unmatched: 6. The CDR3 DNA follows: TGTGCCAGTAGTCCTGGACTAGCGGGTCCCTCCTACGAGCAGTACTTC. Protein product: CASSPGLAGPSYEQYF.

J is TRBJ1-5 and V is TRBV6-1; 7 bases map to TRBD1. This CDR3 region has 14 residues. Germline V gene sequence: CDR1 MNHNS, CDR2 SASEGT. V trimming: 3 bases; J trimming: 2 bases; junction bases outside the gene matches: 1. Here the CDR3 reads CASSDRGGNQPQHF. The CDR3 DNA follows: TGTGCCAGCAGTGACAGGGGGGGCAATCAGCCCCAGCATTTT.

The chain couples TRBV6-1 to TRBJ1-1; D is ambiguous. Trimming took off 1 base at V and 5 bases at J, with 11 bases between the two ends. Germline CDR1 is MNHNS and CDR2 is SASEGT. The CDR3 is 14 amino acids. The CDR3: CASSEEGSKTEAFF. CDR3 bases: TGTGCCAGCAGTGAAGAAGGGAGTAAGACTGAAGCTTTCTTT.

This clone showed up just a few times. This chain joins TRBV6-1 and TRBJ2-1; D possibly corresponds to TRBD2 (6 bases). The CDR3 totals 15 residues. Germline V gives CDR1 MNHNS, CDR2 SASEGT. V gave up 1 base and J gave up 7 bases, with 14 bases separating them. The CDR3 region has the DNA TGTGCCAGCAGTGAAGAGTGGGGGGTCACGAATGAGCAGTTCTTC. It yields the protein CASSEEWGVTNEQFF.

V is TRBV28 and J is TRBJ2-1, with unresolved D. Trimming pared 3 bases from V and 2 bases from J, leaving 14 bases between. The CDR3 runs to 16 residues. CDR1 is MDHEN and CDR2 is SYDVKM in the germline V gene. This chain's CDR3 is CASSFQTRKTYNEQFF. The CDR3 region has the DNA TGTGCCAGCAGTTTTCAAACCCGAAAGACCTACAATGAGCAGTTCTTC.

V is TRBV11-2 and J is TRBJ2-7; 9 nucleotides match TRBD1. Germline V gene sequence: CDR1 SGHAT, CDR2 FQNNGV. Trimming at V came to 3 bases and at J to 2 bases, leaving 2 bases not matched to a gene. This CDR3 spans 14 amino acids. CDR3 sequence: CASSFRDRAYEQYF. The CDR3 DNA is TGTGCCAGCAGCTTCCGGGACAGGGCCTACGAGCAGTACTTC.

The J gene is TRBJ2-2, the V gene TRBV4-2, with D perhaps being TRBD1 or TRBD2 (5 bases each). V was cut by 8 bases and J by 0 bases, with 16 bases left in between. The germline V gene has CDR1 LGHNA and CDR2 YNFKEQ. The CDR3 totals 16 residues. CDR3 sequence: CASLPVRGSNTGELFF. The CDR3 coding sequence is TGTGCCAGCCTTCCCGTGAGGGGATCGAACACCGGGGAGCTGTTTTTT.

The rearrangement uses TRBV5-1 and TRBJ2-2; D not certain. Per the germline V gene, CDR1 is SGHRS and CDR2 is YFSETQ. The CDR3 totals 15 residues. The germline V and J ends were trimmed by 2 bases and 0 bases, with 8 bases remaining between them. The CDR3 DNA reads TGCGCCAGCAGCTTTCCTAAGGCGAACACCGGGGAGCTGTTTTTT. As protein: CASSFPKANTGELFF.

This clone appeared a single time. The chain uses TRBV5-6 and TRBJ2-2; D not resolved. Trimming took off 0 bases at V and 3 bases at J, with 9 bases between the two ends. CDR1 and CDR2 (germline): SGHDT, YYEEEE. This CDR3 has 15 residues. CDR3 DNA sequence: TGTGCCAGCAGCTTGGACGCCCGGGACACCGGGGAGCTGTTTTTT. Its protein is CASSLDARDTGELFF.

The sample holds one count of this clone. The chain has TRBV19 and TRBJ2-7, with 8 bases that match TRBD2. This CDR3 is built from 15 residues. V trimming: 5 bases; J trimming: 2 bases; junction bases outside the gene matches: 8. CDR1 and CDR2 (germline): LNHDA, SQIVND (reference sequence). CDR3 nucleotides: TGTGCCAGTAGTCCCCCGGGGGGGGCCCCCTACGAGCAGTACTTC. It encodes CASSPPGGAPYEQYF.

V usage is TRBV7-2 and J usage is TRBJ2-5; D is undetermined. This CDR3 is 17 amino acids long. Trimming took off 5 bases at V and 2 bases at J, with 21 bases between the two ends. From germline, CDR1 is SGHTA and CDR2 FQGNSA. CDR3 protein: CASSHGIGSPEQETQYF. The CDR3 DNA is TGTGCCAGCAGCCACGGTATAGGGTCGCCGGAGCAAGAGACCCAGTACTTC.

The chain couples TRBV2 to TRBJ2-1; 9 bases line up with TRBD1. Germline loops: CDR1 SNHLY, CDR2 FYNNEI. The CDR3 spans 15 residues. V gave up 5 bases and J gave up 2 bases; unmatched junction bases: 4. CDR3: CASSLGTGTYNEQFF. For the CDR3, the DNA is TGTGCCAGCAGTCTGGGGACAGGGACCTACAATGAGCAGTTCTTC.

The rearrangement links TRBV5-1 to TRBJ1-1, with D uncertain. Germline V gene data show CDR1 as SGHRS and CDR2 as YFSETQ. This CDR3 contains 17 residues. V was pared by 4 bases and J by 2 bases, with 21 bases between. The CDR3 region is CASSRNPDREINTEAFF. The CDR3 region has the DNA TGCGCCAGCAGCCGTAATCCCGACCGGGAAATAAACACTGAAGCTTTCTTT.

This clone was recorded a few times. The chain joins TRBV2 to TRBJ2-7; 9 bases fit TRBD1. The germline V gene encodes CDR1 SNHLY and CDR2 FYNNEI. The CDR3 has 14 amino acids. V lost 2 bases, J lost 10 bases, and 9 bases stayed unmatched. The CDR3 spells CASSETTGGWRQYF. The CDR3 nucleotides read TGTGCCAGCAGTGAAACTACAGGGGGCTGGCGACAGTACTTC.

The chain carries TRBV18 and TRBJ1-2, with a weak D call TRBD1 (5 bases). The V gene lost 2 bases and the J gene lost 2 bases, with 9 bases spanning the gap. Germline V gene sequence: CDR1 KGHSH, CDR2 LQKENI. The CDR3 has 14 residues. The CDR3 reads CASSPGAANYGYTF. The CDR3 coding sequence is TGTGCCAGCTCACCAGGGGCTGCGAACTATGGCTACACCTTC.

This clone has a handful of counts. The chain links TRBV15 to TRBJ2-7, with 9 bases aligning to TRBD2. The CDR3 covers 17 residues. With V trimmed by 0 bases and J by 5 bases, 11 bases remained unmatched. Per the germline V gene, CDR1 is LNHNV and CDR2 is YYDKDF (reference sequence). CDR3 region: CATSRDFNLAGGNEQYF. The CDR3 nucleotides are TGTGCCACCAGCAGAGATTTTAACCTCGCGGGAGGGAACGAGCAGTACTTC.

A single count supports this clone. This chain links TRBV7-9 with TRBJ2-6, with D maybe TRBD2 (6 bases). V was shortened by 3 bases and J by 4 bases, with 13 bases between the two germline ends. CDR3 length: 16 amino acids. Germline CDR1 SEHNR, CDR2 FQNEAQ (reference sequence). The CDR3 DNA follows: TGTGCCAGCAGCTTTGGGGAGCTAGCGGGGGCCAACGTCCTGACTTTC. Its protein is CASSFGELAGANVLTF.

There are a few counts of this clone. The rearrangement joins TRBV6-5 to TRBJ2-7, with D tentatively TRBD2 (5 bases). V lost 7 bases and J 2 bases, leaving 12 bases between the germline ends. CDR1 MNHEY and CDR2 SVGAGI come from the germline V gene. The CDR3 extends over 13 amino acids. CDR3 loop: CASNHAGTYEQYF. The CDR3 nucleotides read TGTGCCAGCAATCATGCGGGTACCTACGAGCAGTACTTC.

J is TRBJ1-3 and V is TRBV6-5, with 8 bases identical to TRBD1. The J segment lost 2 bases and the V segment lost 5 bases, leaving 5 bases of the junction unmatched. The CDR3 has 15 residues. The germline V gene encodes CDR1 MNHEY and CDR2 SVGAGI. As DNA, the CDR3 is TGTGCCAGCAGTCTGGACAGGGCGGCTGGAAACACCATATATTTT. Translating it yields CASSLDRAAGNTIYF.

The CDR3 sequence is CASSWAPMNTEAFF. CDR3 DNA sequence: TGCGCCAGCAGCTGGGCGCCGATGAACACTGAAGCTTTCTTT. The J gene is TRBJ1-1, the V gene TRBV5-1; no definite D call. CDR3 length: 14 residues. CDR1 and CDR2 from the germline V gene are SGHRS and YFSETQ. The V end lost 3 bases, the J end lost 0 bases, and 9 bases lay between the germline ends.

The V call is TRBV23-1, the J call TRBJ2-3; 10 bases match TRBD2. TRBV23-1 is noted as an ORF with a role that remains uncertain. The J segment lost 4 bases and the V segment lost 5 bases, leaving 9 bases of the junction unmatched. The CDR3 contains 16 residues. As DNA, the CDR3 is TGCGCCAGCAGTTTGGGAGCGGGGGGGCCCCCAGATACGCAGTATTTT. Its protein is CASSLGAGGPPDTQYF.

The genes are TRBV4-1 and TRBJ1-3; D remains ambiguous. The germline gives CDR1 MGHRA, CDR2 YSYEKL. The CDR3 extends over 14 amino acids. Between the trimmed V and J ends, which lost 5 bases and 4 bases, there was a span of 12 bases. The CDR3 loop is CASSSMTRGNTIYF. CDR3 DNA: TGCGCCAGCAGCTCCATGACACGGGGAAACACCATATATTTT.

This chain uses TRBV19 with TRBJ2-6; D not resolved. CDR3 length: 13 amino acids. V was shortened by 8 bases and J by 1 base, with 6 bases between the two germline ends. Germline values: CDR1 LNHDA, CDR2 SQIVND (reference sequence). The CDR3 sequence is CASLLSGANVLTF. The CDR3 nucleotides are TGTGCCAGTTTGTTATCTGGGGCCAACGTCCTGACTTTC. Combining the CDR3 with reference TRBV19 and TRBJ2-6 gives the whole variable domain DGGITQSPKYLFRKEGQNVTLSCEQNLNHDAMYWYRQDPGQGLRLIYYSQIVNDFQKGDIAEGYSVSREKKESFPLTVTSAQKNPTAFYLCASLLSGANVLTFGAGSRLTVL.

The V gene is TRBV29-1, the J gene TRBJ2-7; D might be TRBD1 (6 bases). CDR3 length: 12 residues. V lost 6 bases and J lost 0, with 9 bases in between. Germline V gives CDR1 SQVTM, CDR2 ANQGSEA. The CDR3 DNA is TGCAGCGTCCGGACAGACTCCTACGAGCAGTACTTC. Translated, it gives CSVRTDSYEQYF.

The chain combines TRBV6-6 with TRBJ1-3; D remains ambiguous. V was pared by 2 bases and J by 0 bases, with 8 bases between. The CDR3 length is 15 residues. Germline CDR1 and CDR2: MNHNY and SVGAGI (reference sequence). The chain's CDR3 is CASSYRGSSGNTIYF. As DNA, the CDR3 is TGTGCCAGCAGTTACCGAGGAAGCTCTGGAAACACCATATATTTT.

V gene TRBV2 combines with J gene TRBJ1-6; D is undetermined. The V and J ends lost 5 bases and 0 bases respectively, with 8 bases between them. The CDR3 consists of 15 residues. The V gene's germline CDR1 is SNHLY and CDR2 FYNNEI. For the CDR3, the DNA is TGTGCCAGCAGTCTAGGGAGCTCCTATAATTCACCCCTCCACTTT. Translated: CASSLGSSYNSPLHF.

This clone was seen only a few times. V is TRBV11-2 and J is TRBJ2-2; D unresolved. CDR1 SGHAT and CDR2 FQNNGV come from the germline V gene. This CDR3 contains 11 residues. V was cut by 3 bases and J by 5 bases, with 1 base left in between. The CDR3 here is CASSFTGELFF. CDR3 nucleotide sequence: TGTGCCAGCAGCTTTACCGGGGAGCTGTTTTTT. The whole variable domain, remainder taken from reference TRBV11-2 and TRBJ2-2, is EAGVAQSPRYKIIEKRQSVAFWCNPISGHATLYWYQQILGQGPKLLIQFQNNGVVDDSQLPKDRFSAERLKGVDSTLKIQPAKLEDSAVYLCASSFTGELFFGEGSRLTVL.

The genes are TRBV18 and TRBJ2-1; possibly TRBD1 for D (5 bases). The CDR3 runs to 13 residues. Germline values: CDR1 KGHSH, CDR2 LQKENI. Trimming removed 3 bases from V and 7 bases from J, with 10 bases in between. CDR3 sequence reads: CASSPRVVNEQFF. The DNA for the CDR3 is TGTGCCAGCTCACCCAGGGTGGTGAATGAGCAGTTCTTC.